This TCR beta chain derives from a study of T cells in Graves' hyperthyroidism and ophthalmopathy. As for the study in general: Initial diagnosis, before any treatment, was when peripheral blood was collected.

TCR beta CDR3 region amplification was performed from RNA transcripts. Primed by the HTBI set, a first-round RT-PCR was run on the TCR CDR3. In TCRdb, the multiplex PCR reads were re-called with MiXCR into one record per CDR3 protein. This table holds hundreds of thousands of distinct CDR3 sequences, 20% to 30% found once. General study results and limits: A model using 13 V-J features told ophthalmopathy apart from stable hyperthyroidism. Blood also carried most thyroid clonotypes expanded above 0.001.

This clonotype came up many times. Its cognate antigen is unknown. Between the trimmed V and J ends, which lost 7 bases and 7 bases, there was a span of 29 bases. Germline CDR1 LGHNT, CDR2 FRNRAP. The CDR3 loop spans 18 amino acids. This chain links TRBV12-5 with TRBJ2-1; TRBD1 or TRBD2 may be the D gene (5 bases each). The sequenced sample was blood. The receptor comes from a man aged 35 to 55 with Graves' hyperthyroidism that later progressed to Graves' ophthalmopathy. The CDR3 sequence: CASATTGALQERGNEQFF. The CDR3, as DNA: TGTGCTAGTGCCACAACCGGGGCACTTCAGGAAAGGGGAAATGAGCAGTTCTTC. The full variable domain, rest sourced from reference TRBV12-5 and TRBJ2-1, is DARVTQTPRHKVTEMGQEVTMRCQPILGHNTVFWYRQTMMQGLELLAYFRNRAPLDDSGMPKDRFSAEMPDATLATLKIQPSEPRDSAVYFCASATTGALQERGNEQFFGPGTRLTVL.